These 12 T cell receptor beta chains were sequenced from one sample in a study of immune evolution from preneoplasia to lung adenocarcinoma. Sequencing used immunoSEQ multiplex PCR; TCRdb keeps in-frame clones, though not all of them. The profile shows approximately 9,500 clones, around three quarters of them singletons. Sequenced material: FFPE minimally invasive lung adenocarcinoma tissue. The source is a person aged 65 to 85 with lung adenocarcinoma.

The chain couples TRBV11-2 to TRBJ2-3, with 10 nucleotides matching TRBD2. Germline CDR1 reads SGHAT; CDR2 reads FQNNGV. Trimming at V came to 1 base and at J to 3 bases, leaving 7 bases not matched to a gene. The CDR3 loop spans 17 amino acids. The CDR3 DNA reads TGTGCCAGCAGCTTAGGGATTCTAGCGGGAGAAACAGATACGCAGTATTTT. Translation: CASSLGILAGETDTQYF.

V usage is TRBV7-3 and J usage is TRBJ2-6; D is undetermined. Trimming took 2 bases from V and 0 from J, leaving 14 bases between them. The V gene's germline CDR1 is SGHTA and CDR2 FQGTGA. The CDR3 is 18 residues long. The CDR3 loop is CASSLGRIGFSGANVLTF. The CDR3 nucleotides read TGTGCCAGCAGCTTAGGGCGGATCGGATTCTCTGGGGCCAACGTCCTGACTTTC.

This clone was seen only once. The CDR3 nucleotides read TGTGCCAGCAGACAGGGTTCGCAAGAGACCCAGTACTTC. As protein: CASRQGSQETQYF. V and J are TRBV27 and TRBJ2-5; D may be TRBD1 (6 bases). CDR1 and CDR2 (germline): MNHEY, SMNVEV (reference sequence). V gave up 6 bases and J gave up 2 bases, with 10 bases separating them. CDR3 length: 13 amino acids.

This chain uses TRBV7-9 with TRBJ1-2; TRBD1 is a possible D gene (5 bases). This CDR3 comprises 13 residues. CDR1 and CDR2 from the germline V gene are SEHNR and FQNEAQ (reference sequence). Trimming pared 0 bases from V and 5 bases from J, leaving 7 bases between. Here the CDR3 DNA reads TGTGCCAGCAGCTTAGCGGAGGGGTATGGCTACACCTTC. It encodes CASSLAEGYGYTF.

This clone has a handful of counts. The CDR3 DNA sequence: TGTGCCTGGAGTGCGGGGGTCACAGATACGCAGTATTTT. It codes for CAWSAGVTDTQYF. The V and J genes are TRBV30 and TRBJ2-3; TRBD2 might be the D (6 bases). The CDR3 runs to 13 residues. V was shortened by 1 base and J by 2 bases, with 7 bases between the two germline ends. CDR1 and CDR2 from the germline V gene are GTSNPN and SVGIG (reference sequence). Full variable domain (rest looked up from reference TRBV30 and TRBJ2-3): SQTIHQWPATLVQPVGSPLSLECTVEGTSNPNLYWYRQAAGRGLQLLFYSVGIGQISSEVPQNLSASRPQDRQFILSSKKLLLSDSGFYLCAWSAGVTDTQYFGPGTRLTVL.

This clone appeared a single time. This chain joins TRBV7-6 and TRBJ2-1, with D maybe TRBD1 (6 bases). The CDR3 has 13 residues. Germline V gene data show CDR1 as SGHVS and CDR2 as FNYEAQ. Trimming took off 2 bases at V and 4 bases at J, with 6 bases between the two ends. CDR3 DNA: TGTGCCAGCAGCTTAACAGGGTACAATGAGCAGTTCTTC. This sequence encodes CASSLTGYNEQFF. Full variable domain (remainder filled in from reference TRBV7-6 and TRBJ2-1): GAGVSQSPRYKVTKRGQDVALRCDPISGHVSLYWYRQALGQGPEFLTYFNYEAQQDKSGLPNDRFSAERPEGSISTLTIQRTEQRDSAMYRCASSLTGYNEQFFGPGTRLTVL.

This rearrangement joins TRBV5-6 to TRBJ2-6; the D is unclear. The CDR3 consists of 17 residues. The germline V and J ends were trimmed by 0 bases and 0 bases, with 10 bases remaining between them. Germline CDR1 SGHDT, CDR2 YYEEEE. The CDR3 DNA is TGTGCCAGCAGCTTGGCGCGGATGGGCTCTGGGGCCAACGTCCTGACTTTC. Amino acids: CASSLARMGSGANVLTF.

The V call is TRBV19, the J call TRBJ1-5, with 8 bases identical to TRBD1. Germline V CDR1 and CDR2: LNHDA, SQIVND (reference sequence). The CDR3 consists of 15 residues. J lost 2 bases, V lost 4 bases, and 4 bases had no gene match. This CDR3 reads CASSTTGGGNQPQHF. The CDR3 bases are TGTGCCAGTAGTACAACAGGGGGTGGCAATCAGCCCCAGCATTTT.

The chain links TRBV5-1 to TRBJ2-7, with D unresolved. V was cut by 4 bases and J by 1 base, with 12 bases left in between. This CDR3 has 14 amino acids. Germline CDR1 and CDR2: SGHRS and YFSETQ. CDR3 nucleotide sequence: TGCGCCAGCAGCGGGATGGTTAGTTCCTACGAGCAGTACTTC. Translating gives CASSGMVSSYEQYF. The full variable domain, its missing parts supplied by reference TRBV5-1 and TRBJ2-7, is KAGVTQTPRYLIKTRGQQVTLSCSPISGHRSVSWYQQTPGQGLQFLFEYFSETQRNKGNFPGRFSGRQFSNSRSEMNVSTLELGDSALYLCASSGMVSSYEQYFGPGTRLTVT.

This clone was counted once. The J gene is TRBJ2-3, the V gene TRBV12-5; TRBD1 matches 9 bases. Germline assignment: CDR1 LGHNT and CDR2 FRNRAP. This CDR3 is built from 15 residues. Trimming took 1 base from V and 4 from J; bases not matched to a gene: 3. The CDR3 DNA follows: TGTGCTAGTGGTTTGGGGACAGGGGTAGCAGATACGCAGTATTTT. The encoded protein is CASGLGTGVADTQYF.

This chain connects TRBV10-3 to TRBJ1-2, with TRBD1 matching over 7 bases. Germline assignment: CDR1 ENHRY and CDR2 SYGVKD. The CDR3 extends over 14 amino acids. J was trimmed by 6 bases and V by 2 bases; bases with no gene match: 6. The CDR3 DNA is TGTGCCATCAGTGAGAGGGAGGGGGCGCATGGCTACACCTTC. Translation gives CAISEREGAHGYTF.

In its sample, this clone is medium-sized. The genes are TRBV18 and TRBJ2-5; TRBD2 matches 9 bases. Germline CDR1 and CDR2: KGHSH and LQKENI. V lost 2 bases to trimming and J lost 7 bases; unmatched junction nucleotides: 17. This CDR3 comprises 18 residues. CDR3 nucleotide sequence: TGTGCCAGCTCACCATCGGTAGCGGGGGCCGTTGAAACGGGGACCCAGTACTTC. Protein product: CASSPSVAGAVETGTQYF.